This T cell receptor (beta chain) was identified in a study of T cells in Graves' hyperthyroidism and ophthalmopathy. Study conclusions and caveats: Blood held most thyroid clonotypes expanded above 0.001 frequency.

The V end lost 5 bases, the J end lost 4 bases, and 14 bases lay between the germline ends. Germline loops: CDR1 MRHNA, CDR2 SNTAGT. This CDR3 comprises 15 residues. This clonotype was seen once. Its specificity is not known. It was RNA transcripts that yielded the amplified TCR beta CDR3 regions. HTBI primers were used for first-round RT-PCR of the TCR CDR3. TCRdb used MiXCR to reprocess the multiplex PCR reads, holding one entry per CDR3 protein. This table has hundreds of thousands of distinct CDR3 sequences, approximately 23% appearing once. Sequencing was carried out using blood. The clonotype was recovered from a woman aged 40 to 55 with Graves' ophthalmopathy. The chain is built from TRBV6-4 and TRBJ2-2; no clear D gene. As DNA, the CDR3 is TGTGCCAGCAGTCCTAACTACGACGGCACCGGGGAGCTGTTTTTT. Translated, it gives CASSPNYDGTGELFF.